The 17 T cell receptor beta chains below all came from one sample that was sequenced in a study of human T cells and chemical hapten exposure. TCRdb independently ran MiXCR on the RACE reads; one entry per CDR3 protein. Of around 150,000 distinct CDR3 sequences in the sample, 25% to 30% were seen once. Time point indicated: patch test 3, about 24 weeks after DPC sensitization. Treatment denoted: therapeutic diphenylcyclopropenone sensitization with weekly scalp DPC. The input for sequencing was whole blood, taken in connection with sensitization to the hapten diphenylcyclopropenone (DPC). These receptors all come from a woman younger than 35 with alopecia areata. Some clones in this sample may be carry-over from other donors' samples.

This chain links TRBV12-2 with TRBJ2-3. TRBV12-2 is an annotated pseudogene. The CDR3 is made up of 12 amino acids. The chain's CDR3 is CASGISTDTQYF. The CDR3 DNA reads TGTGCAAGTGGAATTAGCACAGATACGCAGTATTTT.

At least ten counts were recorded for this clonotype. The CDR3 reads CASSLRGTNTGELFF. In DNA, the CDR3 is TGTGCCAGCAGCCTCAGGGGTACGAACACCGGGGAGCTGTTTTTT. This rearrangement joins TRBV7-9 to TRBJ2-2; tentative D call: TRBD1 (6 bases). This CDR3 has 15 residues. V lost 5 bases and J lost 0, with 10 bases in between. Germline-derived CDR1 and CDR2 are SEHNR and FQNEAQ (reference sequence).

This clonotype has just a few counts. The chain couples TRBV12-3 or TRBV12-4 to TRBJ1-4; D gene unclear. Trimming left V 6 bases short and J 0 bases short, with 14 bases between. The CDR3 covers 16 residues. The CDR3 coding sequence is TGTGCCAGCAGACGCGGACGGCGAGCAACTAATGAAAAACTGTTTTTT. This gives the protein CASRRGRRATNEKLFF.

The chain joins TRBV5-1 to TRBJ1-4; D unresolved. The V gene lost 8 bases and the J gene lost 6 bases, with 11 bases spanning the gap. Germline loops: CDR1 SGHRS, CDR2 YFSETQ. CDR3 length: 12 residues. Here the CDR3 reads CARTDGHEKLFF. Here the CDR3 DNA reads TGCGCCAGGACGGACGGGCATGAAAAACTGTTTTTT.

Comments on this clonotype: Compared with germline, one end of the junction differs, possibly owing to a read error. The chain employs TRBV9 and TRBJ2-7; D unclear. CDR3 length: 17 residues. Per the germline V gene, CDR1 is SGDLS and CDR2 is YYNGEE. CDR3 in amino acids: CASSADPLREISDEQYF. The DNA for the CDR3 is TGTGCCAGCAGCGCCGACCCGCTGCGCGAGATCTCCGACGAGCAGTACTTC.

This clonotype was seen a handful of times. J is TRBJ2-3 and V is TRBV19; 10 nucleotides line up with TRBD2. J lost 5 bases, V lost 4 bases, and 9 bases had no gene match. Germline CDR1 and CDR2: LNHDA and SQIVND (reference sequence). This CDR3 comprises 16 residues. The CDR3 spells CASSTLTSGYQDTQYF. CDR3 coding DNA: TGTGCCAGTAGTACCTTGACTAGCGGGTACCAAGATACGCAGTATTTT.

The chain carries TRBV10-3 and TRBJ2-7; the D gene could be TRBD1 or TRBD2 (5 bases each). V was clipped by 2 bases and J by 6 bases, with 17 bases between them. This CDR3 contains 15 residues. Germline V gene data show CDR1 as ENHRY and CDR2 as SYGVKD. CDR3 amino acids: CAISEPGRSRGEQYF. CDR3 DNA: TGTGCCATCAGTGAGCCCGGACGGTCGAGGGGCGAGCAGTACTTC.

This clonotype was counted only a few times. The CDR3 loop reads CASSLNLRTDTQYF. CDR3 sequence (DNA): TGTGCCAGCAGCTTAAATCTTCGCACAGATACGCAGTATTTT. The chain uses TRBV7-8 and TRBJ2-3, with unresolved D. The CDR3 contains 14 residues. Trimming took off 2 bases at V and 1 base at J, with 7 bases between the two ends. The germline V gene has CDR1 SGHVS and CDR2 FQNEAQ.

This clonotype was seen a handful of times. An end of the junction differs from the germline gene, which may be a read error. As DNA, the CDR3 is TGTGCCAGCGGCGTTCCGAACACTGAAGCTTTCTTT. This translates into CASGVPNTEAFF. The genes are TRBV9 and TRBJ1-1; D is undetermined. Germline V gives CDR1 SGDLS, CDR2 YYNGEE. The CDR3 contains 12 residues.

This clonotype was picked up many times. This chain joins TRBV7-6 and TRBJ2-5; no clear D. From germline, CDR1 is SGHVS and CDR2 FNYEAQ. V shed 1 base and J shed 2 bases, with 5 bases lying between them. The CDR3 covers 13 residues. The CDR3 DNA follows: TGTGCCAGCAGCTTAGAACCTCAAGAGACCCAGTACTTC. This gives the protein CASSLEPQETQYF.

Only a few counts were recorded for this clonotype. This chain connects TRBV11-1 to TRBJ2-3; D is ambiguous. This CDR3 region has 13 residues. Germline CDR1 SGHAT, CDR2 FQDESV (reference sequence). V lost 8 bases, J lost 1 base, and 10 bases lay in between. In DNA form, the CDR3 reads TGTGCCAGCCATCGGTTGGGCACAGATACGCAGTATTTT. Amino acid sequence: CASHRLGTDTQYF.

This clonotype was counted only a few times. This sequence joins TRBV27 and TRBJ2-3, with a tentative D call TRBD1 (5 bases). CDR1 and CDR2 (germline): MNHEY, SMNVEV (reference sequence). The CDR3 loop spans 14 amino acids. Trimming removed 6 bases at V and 2 bases at J, with 12 bases between. The CDR3 nucleotides read TGTGCCAGCAGGTCAGGGAAATACACAGATACGCAGTATTTT. Its protein is CASRSGKYTDTQYF.

The chain is built from TRBV4-2 and TRBJ2-5; no firm D call. The germline gives CDR1 LGHNA, CDR2 YNFKEQ. CDR3 length: 13 residues. The germline V and J ends were trimmed by 5 bases and 1 base, with 8 bases remaining between them. The chain's CDR3 is CASSSEFQETQYF. DNA of the CDR3: TGTGCCAGCAGCTCAGAATTCCAAGAGACCCAGTACTTC.

The chain recombines TRBV5-6 with TRBJ1-4; 7 positions agree with TRBD1. The CDR3 is 13 amino acids. Germline-derived CDR1 and CDR2 are SGHDT and YYEEEE. The ends lost 0 bases at V and 8 bases at J; junction bases unmatched: 1. CDR3 DNA sequence: TGTGCCAGCAGCTTGGCCAGGGGGGAAAAACTGTTTTTT. Translation gives CASSLARGEKLFF.

V is TRBV6-2 or TRBV6-3 and J is TRBJ2-1; 11 bases agree with TRBD2. This CDR3 has 16 amino acids. The germline gives CDR1 MNHEY, CDR2 SVGEGT. After removal of 4 bases from V and 6 bases from J, the junction contained 8 bases not matched to a gene. In DNA form, the CDR3 reads TGTGCCAGCAGTTCCAAACGACTAGCGGGGTCCAATGAGCAGTTCTTC. Amino acids: CASSSKRLAGSNEQFF.

The gene calls are TRBV12-3 or TRBV12-4 and TRBJ2-5, with D perhaps TRBD2 (5 bases). Trimming stripped 6 bases from V and 5 bases from J, with 16 bases between. This CDR3 is 14 amino acids long. The DNA of the CDR3 is TGTGCCAGCAGCCTGGCGGACTTAGCGGAGACCCAGTACTTC. Residues: CASSLADLAETQYF.

This clonotype was found a few times. The chain employs TRBV4-1 and TRBJ1-1; tentatively, D is TRBD1 (5 bases). V was shortened by 2 bases and J by 3 bases, with 13 bases between the two germline ends. Germline values: CDR1 MGHRA, CDR2 YSYEKL. This CDR3 has 15 amino acids. The CDR3 here is CASSQKGPTDTEAFF. CDR3 coding DNA: TGCGCCAGCAGCCAAAAAGGCCCGACAGACACTGAAGCTTTCTTT.